Presented here are 8 T cell receptor beta chains from one specimen sequenced in a study of identical twins. TCRdb ran MiXCR on the 5' RACE reads and lists one entry per CDR3 protein. The sample records 1.5 million to 2 million distinct CDR3 sequences, 25% to 35% being singletons. Sequenced input: cord blood. The receptor source for this set is a newborn girl in good health.

This clonotype has only a few counts. This chain joins TRBV20-1 and TRBJ2-3; D is undetermined. The CDR3 runs 13 residues. V lost 4 bases and J 2 bases, leaving 10 bases between the germline ends. Germline CDR1 DFQATT, CDR2 SNEGSKA (reference sequence). The CDR3 sequence: CSATGVTTDTQYF. In DNA form, the CDR3 reads TGCAGTGCTACCGGAGTTACCACAGATACGCAGTATTTT.

The sample holds a few counts of this clonotype. V gene TRBV2 combines with J gene TRBJ2-7; no reliable D call. CDR3 size: 14 residues. The V end was cut by 3 bases, the J end by 2 bases, with 11 bases between. Germline CDR1 and CDR2: SNHLY and FYNNEI. The CDR3 reads CASSDGRSTYEQYF. The CDR3 nucleotides read TGTGCCAGCAGTGACGGCAGGTCAACCTACGAGCAGTACTTC.

Here the CDR3 DNA reads TGTGCCAGCAGTTACTCGAACAGGTTCAGAAATACGCAGTATTTT. Translating gives CASSYSNRFRNTQYF. The genes are TRBV6-5 and TRBJ2-3, with a weak D call TRBD1 (5 bases). The CDR3 has 15 amino acids. Trimming removed 0 bases at V and 7 bases at J, with 14 bases between. CDR1 is MNHEY, CDR2 SVGAGI, per germline.

This clonotype has at least ten counts. The rearrangement links TRBV4-2 to TRBJ1-5; no definite D call. Germline-derived CDR1 and CDR2 are LGHNA and YNFKEQ. There are 16 residues in the CDR3. V lost 0 bases, J lost 3 bases, and 12 bases lay in between. CDR3 in DNA: TGTGCCAGCAGCCAAGAGGTTGGTTTGGCCAATCAGCCCCAGCATTTT. Translation: CASSQEVGLANQPQHF.

This clonotype was recorded a few times. V is TRBV11-2 and J is TRBJ2-7; no firm D call. This CDR3 is 15 amino acids long. CDR1 is SGHAT and CDR2 is FQNNGV in the germline V gene. The ends were cut back, 0 bases at V and 2 bases at J, with 11 bases in the middle. CDR3 DNA sequence: TGTGCCAGCAGCTTAGAAGGTATAGCTACCTACGAGCAGTACTTC. Translating it yields CASSLEGIATYEQYF.

The chain employs TRBV7-6 and TRBJ1-2; 7 bases map to TRBD1. CDR1 and CDR2 (germline): SGHVS, FNYEAQ. J lost 4 bases, V lost 5 bases, and 10 bases had no gene match. This CDR3 contains 15 residues. CDR3 region: CASSPPDRVRYGYTF. The CDR3 DNA reads as TGTGCCAGCAGCCCACCCGACAGGGTCCGCTATGGCTACACCTTC.

This clonotype was counted between two and nine times. V and J are TRBV2 and TRBJ2-3, with TRBD2 matching 14 bases. With 4 bases clipped from V and 7 bases from J, the junction kept 1 base outside the gene matches. Germline V gene lookup returns CDR1 SNHLY and CDR2 FYNNEI. There are 14 residues in the CDR3. CDR3 nucleotide sequence: TGTGCCAGCAGTGGACTAGCGGGAGGGAATACGCAGTATTTT. Translated, it gives CASSGLAGGNTQYF.

The chain links TRBV7-9 to TRBJ1-2, with 9 bases identical to TRBD1. Trimming took 3 bases from V and 8 from J; bases not matched to a gene: 7. The CDR3 has 14 residues. CDR1 is SEHNR and CDR2 is FQNEAQ in the germline V gene (reference sequence). The CDR3 nucleotides are TGTGCCAGCAGCTTGCCGGGACAGGGCTGGGGCTACACCTTC. The encoded protein is CASSLPGQGWGYTF.